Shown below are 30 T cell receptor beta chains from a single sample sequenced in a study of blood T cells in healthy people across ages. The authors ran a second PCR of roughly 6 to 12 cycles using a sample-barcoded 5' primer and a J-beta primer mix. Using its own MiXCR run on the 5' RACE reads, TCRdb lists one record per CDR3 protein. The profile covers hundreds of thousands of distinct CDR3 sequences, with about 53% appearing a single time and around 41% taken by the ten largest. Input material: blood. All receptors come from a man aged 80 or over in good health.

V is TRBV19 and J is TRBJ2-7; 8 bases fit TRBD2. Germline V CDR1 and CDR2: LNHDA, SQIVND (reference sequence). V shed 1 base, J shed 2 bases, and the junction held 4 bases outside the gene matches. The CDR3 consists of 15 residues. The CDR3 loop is CASSIVTSGTYEQYF. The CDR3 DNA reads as TGTGCCAGTAGTATAGTAACTAGCGGCACCTACGAGCAGTACTTC.

In DNA, the CDR3 is TGCGCCAGCAGCAGGACCGGACGGATGAACACTGAAGCTTTCTTT. Translation gives CASSRTGRMNTEAFF. The genes are TRBV5-1 and TRBJ1-1; D remains unclear. This CDR3 comprises 15 residues. CDR1 and CDR2 (germline): SGHRS, YFSETQ. The germline V and J ends were trimmed by 4 bases and 0 bases, with 13 bases remaining between them.

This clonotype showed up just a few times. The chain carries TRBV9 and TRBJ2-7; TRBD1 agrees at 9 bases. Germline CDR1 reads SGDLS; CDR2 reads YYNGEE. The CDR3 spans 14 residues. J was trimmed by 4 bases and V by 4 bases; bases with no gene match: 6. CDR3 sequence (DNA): TGTGCCAGCAGCCTGGACAGGGGAGGATACGAGCAGTACTTC. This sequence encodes CASSLDRGGYEQYF.

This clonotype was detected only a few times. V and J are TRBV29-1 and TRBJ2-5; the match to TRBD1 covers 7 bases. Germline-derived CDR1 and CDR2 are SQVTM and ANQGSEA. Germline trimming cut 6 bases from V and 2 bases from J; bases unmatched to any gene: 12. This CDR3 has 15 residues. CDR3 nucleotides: TGCAGCGTGCTTGTGGGGACAGTGCTACAAGAGACCCAGTACTTC. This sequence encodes CSVLVGTVLQETQYF.

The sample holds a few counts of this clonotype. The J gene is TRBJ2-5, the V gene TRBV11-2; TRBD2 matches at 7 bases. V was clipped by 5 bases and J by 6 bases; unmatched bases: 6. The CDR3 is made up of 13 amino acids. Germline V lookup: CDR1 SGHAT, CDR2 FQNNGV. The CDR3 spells CASSRTRVQTQYF. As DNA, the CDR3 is TGTGCCAGCAGCCGGACTAGAGTACAGACCCAGTACTTC. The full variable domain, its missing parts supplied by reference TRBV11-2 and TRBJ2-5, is EAGVAQSPRYKIIEKRQSVAFWCNPISGHATLYWYQQILGQGPKLLIQFQNNGVVDDSQLPKDRFSAERLKGVDSTLKIQPAKLEDSAVYLCASSRTRVQTQYFGPGTRLLVL.

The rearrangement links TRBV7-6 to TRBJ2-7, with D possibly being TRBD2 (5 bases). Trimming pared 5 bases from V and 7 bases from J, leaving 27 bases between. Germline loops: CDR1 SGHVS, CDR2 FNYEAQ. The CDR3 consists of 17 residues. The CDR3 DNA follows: TGTGCCAGCAGCCCACCCCCAGGAGCGGTTCAGTACAATGAGCAGTACTTC. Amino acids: CASSPPPGAVQYNEQYF.

The CDR3 region has the DNA TGCAGTGCTAGGGATAGCGGGAGAGGGAGCGAGCAGTACTTC. Its translation is CSARDSGRGSEQYF. The chain joins TRBV20-1 to TRBJ2-7; 9 bases agree with TRBD2. This CDR3 has 14 residues. Unmatched junction bases numbered 9, after V lost 3 bases and J lost 6 bases. Germline-derived CDR1 and CDR2 are DFQATT and SNEGSKA (reference sequence).

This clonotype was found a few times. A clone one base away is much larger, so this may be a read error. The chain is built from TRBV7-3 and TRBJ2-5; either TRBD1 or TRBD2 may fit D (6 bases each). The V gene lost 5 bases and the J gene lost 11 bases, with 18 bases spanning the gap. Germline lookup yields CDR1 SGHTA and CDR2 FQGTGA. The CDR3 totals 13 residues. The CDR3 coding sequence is TGTGCCAGCAGCCCCGGGGGCGGCAATGAGCAGTACTTC. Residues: CASSPGGGNEQYF.

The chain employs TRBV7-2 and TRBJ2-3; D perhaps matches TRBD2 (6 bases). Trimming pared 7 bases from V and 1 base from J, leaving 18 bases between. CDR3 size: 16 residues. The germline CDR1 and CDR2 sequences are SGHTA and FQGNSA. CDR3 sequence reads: CASTLGVSGRTDTQYF. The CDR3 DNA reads TGTGCCAGCACCCTGGGGGTTAGCGGACGCACAGATACGCAGTATTTT.

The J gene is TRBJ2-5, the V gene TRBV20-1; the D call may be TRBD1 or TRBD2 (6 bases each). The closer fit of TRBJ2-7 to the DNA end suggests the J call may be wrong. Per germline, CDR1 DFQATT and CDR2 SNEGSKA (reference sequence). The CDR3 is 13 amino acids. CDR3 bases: TGCAGTGCAGGGGGGTTACGGTCCAACGAGCAGTACTTC. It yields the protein CSAGGLRSNEQYF.

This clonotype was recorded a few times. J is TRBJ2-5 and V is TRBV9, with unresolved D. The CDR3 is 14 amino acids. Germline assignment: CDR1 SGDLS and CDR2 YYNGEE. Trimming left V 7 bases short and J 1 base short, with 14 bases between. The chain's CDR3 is CASLRPVGQETQYF. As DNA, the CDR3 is TGTGCCAGCCTACGTCCGGTGGGCCAAGAGACCCAGTACTTC.

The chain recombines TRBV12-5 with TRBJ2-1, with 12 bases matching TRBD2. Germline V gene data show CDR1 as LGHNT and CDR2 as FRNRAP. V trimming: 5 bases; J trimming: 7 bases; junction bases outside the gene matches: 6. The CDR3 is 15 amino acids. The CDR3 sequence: CASGLRLAGANEQFF. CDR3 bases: TGTGCTAGTGGTCTCCGACTAGCGGGAGCTAATGAGCAGTTCTTC.

CDR3 protein: CASSLSIAGAQYEQYF. As DNA, the CDR3 is TGTGCCAGCAGCCTATCTATAGCAGGGGCACAGTACGAGCAGTACTTC. The chain recombines TRBV9 with TRBJ2-7; TRBD1 might be the D (6 bases). Deletions cut 4 bases from V and 4 bases from J, with 21 bases between. The germline V gene encodes CDR1 SGDLS and CDR2 YYNGEE. This CDR3 comprises 16 residues.

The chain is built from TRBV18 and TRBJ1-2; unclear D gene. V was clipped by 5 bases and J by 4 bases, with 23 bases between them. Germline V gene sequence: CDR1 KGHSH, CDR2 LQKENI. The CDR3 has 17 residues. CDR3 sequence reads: CASSFQWSDAAGYGYTF. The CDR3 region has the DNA TGTGCCAGCTCATTTCAATGGTCGGATGCCGCCGGCTATGGCTACACCTTC.

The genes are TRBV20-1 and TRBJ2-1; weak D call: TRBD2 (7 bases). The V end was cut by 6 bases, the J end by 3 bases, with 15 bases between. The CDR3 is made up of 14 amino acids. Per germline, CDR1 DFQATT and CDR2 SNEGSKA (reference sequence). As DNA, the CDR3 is TGCAGTGCGCATGGGGGCGGGGGCTACAATGAGCAGTTCTTC. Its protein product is CSAHGGGGYNEQFF.

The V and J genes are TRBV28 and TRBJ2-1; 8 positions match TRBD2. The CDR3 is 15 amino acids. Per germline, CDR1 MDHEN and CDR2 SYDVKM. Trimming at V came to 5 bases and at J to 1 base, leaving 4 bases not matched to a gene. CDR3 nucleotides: TGTGCCAGCAGTGAACTAGCGGAGTCCTACAATGAGCAGTTCTTC. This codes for CASSELAESYNEQFF.

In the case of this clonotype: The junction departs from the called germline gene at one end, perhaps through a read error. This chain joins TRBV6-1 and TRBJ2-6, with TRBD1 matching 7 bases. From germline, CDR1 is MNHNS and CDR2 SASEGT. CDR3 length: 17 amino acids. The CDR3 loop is CTSSQGDTLAGANVLTF. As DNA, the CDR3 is TGTACCAGCAGTCAGGGGGACACCTTGGCTGGGGCCAACGTCCTGACTTTC.

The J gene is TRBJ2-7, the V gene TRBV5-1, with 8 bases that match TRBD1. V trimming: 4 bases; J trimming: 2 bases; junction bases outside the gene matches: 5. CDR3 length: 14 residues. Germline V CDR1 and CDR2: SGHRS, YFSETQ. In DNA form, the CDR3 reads TGCGCCAGCAGCCCGTCGGACAGGGCCTACGAGCAGTACTTC. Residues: CASSPSDRAYEQYF.

The CDR3 bases are TGTGCCAGCAGAGCAGACAGGGCTGGGGCCAACGTCCTGACTTTC. Its translation: CASRADRAGANVLTF. This rearrangement joins TRBV12-3 or TRBV12-4 to TRBJ2-6; 7 bases match TRBD1. CDR3 size: 15 residues. Trimming at V came to 6 bases and at J to 2 bases, leaving 4 bases not matched to a gene.

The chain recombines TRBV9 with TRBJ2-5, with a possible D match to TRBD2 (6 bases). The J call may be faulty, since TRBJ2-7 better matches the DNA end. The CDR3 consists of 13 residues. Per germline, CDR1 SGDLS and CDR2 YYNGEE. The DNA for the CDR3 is TGTGCCAGCAGCGGCGCCGCCGGGGGCGAGCAGTACTTC. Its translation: CASSGAAGGEQYF.

CDR3 sequence: CASSRFTDTQYF. The CDR3 nucleotides are TGTGCCAGCAGCCGATTCACAGATACGCAGTATTTT. The chain combines TRBV11-2 with TRBJ2-3; no definite D call. The CDR3 is made up of 12 amino acids. V was clipped by 5 bases and J by 2 bases, with 5 bases between them. CDR1 is SGHAT, CDR2 FQNNGV, per germline.

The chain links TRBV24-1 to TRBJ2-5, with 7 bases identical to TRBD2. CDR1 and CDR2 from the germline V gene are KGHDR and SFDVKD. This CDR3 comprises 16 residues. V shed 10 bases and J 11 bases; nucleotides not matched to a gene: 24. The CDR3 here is CATGSSGGVAYNEQYF. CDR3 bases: TGTGCCACAGGGTCCTCGGGGGGAGTGGCCTACAATGAGCAGTACTTC.

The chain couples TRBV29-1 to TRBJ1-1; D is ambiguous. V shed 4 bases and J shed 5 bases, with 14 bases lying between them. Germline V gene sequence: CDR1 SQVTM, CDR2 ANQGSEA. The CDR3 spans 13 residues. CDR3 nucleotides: TGCAGCGTTGTGGGGTCCGGAGATACTGAAGCTTTCTTT. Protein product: CSVVGSGDTEAFF.

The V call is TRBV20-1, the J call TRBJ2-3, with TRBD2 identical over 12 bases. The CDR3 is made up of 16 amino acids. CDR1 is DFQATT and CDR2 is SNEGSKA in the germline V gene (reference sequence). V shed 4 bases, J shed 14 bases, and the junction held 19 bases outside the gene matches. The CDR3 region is CSAMSSGRAVGRYAYF. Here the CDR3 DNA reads TGCAGTGCTATGTCTAGCGGGAGGGCGGTCGGCAGATACGCGTATTTT.

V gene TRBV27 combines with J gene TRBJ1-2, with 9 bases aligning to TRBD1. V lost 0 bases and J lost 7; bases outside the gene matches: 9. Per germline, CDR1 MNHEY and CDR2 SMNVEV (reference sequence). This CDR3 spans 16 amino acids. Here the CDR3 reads CASSLSGGTTGGGYTF. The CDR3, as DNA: TGTGCCAGCAGTTTATCAGGGGGGACGACAGGGGGTGGCTACACCTTC.

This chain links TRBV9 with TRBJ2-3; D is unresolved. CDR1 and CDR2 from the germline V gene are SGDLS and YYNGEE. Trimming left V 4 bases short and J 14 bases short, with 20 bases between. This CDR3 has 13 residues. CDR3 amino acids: CASSSDQHRYAYF. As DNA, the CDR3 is TGTGCCAGCAGCTCAGACCAACACAGATACGCGTATTTT.

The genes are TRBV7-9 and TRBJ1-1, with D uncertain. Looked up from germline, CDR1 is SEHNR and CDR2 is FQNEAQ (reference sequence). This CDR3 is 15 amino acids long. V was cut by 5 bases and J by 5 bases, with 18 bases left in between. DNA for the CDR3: TGTGCCAGCAGCCCCCGTCGCAGCGTGAGGACTGAAGCTTTCTTT. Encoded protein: CASSPRRSVRTEAFF.

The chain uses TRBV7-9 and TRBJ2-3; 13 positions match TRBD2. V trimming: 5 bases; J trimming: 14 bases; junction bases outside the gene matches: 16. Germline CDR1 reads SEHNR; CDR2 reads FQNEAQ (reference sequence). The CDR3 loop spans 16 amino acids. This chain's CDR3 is CASSARTSGRYRYAYF. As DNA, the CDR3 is TGTGCCAGCAGCGCTCGGACTAGCGGGAGATATAGATACGCGTATTTT.

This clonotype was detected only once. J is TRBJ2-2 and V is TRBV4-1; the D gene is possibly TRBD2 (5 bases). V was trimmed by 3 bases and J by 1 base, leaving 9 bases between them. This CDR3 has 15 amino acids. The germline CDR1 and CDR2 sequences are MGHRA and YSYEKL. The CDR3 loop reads CASSQELGNTGELFF. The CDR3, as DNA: TGCGCCAGCAGCCAGGAACTAGGGAACACCGGGGAGCTGTTTTTT.

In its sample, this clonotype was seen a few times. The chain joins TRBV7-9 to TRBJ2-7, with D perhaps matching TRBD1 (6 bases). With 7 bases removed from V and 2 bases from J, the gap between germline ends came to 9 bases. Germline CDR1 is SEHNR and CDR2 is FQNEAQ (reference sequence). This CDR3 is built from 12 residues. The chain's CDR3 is CASTGQTYEQYF. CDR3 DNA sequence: TGTGCCAGCACCGGACAGACCTACGAGCAGTACTTC.